Below, one T cell receptor (beta chain) is given with its context. Its specificity is not known. Template switching introduced UMIs that contain a 6-nucleotide sample barcode. Each of TCRalpha and TCRbeta cDNA went through two nested PCRs, lasting approximately 17 and 9 cycles. TCRdb reanalyzed the 5' RACE reads and collapses them to one entry per CDR3 protein, without DNA. The listing contains 110,000 to 150,000 distinct CDR3 sequences. The sample is drawn from a study of monozygotic twins with inflammatory bowel disease. Broader study findings: Other individuals had fewer clonotypes in common with IBD patients than with healthy twins, especially with disease activity. Distinct T cell subtypes could not be told apart.

Sequences were obtained from blood. This TCR was recovered from a human donor with ulcerative colitis or Crohn's disease, or a healthy co-twin of an affected twin (not recorded which).

Here the CDR3 reads CASSYSIKTGIMNTEAFF. The chain carries TRBV6-5 and TRBJ1-1; no DNA is available, so the TRBD1 call from TCRdb remains unchecked. Germline values: CDR1 MNHEY, CDR2 SVGAGI. The CDR3 sequence is 18 residues long.